A selection of T cell receptor beta chains follows, all from one sample in a study of blood T cell repertoires in COVID-19. TCRdb's copy holds only in-frame clones and misses some; the assay was immunoSEQ multiplex PCR. Seen here are tens of thousands of clones, roughly four fifths observed once, and the top ten hold 8.2%. Specimen: peripheral blood. These receptors were obtained from an elderly woman with acute or convalescent COVID-19. Both conserved end residues are part of each CDR3. D genes are given only for firm matches. Clone size is stated in some rows and not others, as once, few, many or a class when expanded.

v_gene,len,j_gene,d_gene,abundance,CDR3nt,CDR3aa
TRBV23-1,15,TRBJ2-7,.,few,TGCGCCAGCAGAAAAAAACCGGGACAACCATACGAGCAGTACTTC,CASRKKPGQPYEQYF
TRBV7-6,12,TRBJ1-2,.,few,TGTGCCAGCAGCTTTTCTAATTCGGGCTACACCTTC,CASSFSNSGYTF
TRBV11-2,15,TRBJ2-1,.,few,TGTGCCAGCAGCTTAGCTCACGGTGGTGGCAATGAGCAGTTCTTC,CASSLAHGGGNEQFF
TRBV18,16,TRBJ2-3,.,.,TGTGCCAGCTCACCACCAGGGGTGGGGACAAAAAATACGCAGTATTTT,CASSPPGVGTKNTQYF
TRBV5-1,16,TRBJ2-5,TRBD1,.,TGCGCCAGCAGCTTGCCAGGGGGCCCCCCGGAAGAGACCCAGTACTTC,CASSLPGGPPEETQYF
TRBV7-7,17,TRBJ2-3,TRBD1,.,TGTGCCAGCAGCTTAACCATGACAGGGTTGGGCACAGATACGCAGTATTTT,CASSLTMTGLGTDTQYF
TRBV4-2,16,TRBJ2-7,.,.,TGTGCCAGCAGCCAAGAGGGGGCGGGAGAAGGACGCGAGCAGTACTTC,CASSQEGAGEGREQYF
TRBV6-5,13,TRBJ2-2,.,.,TGTGCCAGCAGCCCCCGGACTACCGGGGAGCTGTTTTTT,CASSPRTTGELFF
TRBV3-1/TRBV3-2,13,TRBJ1-1,.,.,TGTGCCAGCAGCCAAGCTATCTCAGATCTAGGTTTCTTT,CASSQAISDLGFF
TRBV29-1,12,TRBJ1-2,.,.,TGCAGCGTTGAAAGATCGGACTATGGCTACACCTTC,CSVERSDYGYTF
TRBV29-1,16,TRBJ1-2,.,.,TGCAGCGTTGACCTTGCGGGCACTGGAGGGATCAATGGCTACACCTTC,CSVDLAGTGGINGYTF
TRBV11-3,15,TRBJ2-1,.,.,TGTGCCAGCAGCTTAATCCCCGGGGGATACAATGAGCAGTTCTTC,CASSLIPGGYNEQFF
TRBV19,16,TRBJ1-3,.,.,TGTGCCAGTAGTATAAACACAGGCGCCTCTGGAAACACCATATATTTT,CASSINTGASGNTIYF
TRBV5-8,14,TRBJ1-4,TRBD1,.,TGTGCCAGCAGCTTGGAGGGGGCTAACGAAAAACTGTTTTTT,CASSLEGANEKLFF
TRBV7-9,13,TRBJ2-7,.,.,TGTGCCAGCAGCTTACCTCGGGACTACGAGCAGTACTTC,CASSLPRDYEQYF
TRBV7-2,15,TRBJ2-4,.,.,TGTGCCAGCAGCGATTACGACAGTCCCAAAAACATTCAGTACTTC,CASSDYDSPKNIQYF
TRBV27,12,TRBJ2-7,.,.,TGTGCCAGCAGCGACAGGATTACCGAGCAGTACTTC,CASSDRITEQYF
TRBV6-1,14,TRBJ1-4,.,.,TGTGCCAGCAGTGACAACCAGGGAAATGAAAAACTGTTTTTT,CASSDNQGNEKLFF
TRBV5-6,12,TRBJ2-2,.,few,TGTGCCAGCAGCTGGAGCAGCGGGGAGCTGTTTTTT,CASSWSSGELFF
TRBV27,13,TRBJ1-2,.,.,TGTGCCAGCAGTTTCCGGTCTGGCTATGGCTACACCTTC,CASSFRSGYGYTF
TRBV5-1,15,TRBJ1-3,TRBD1,.,TGCGCCAGCAGCGTAACAGGGGGCTCTGGAAACACCATATATTTT,CASSVTGGSGNTIYF
TRBV9,14,TRBJ1-2,TRBD1,.,TGTGCCAGCAGCGCCACGACAGGGGTCTATGGCTACACCTTC,CASSATTGVYGYTF
TRBV5-1,11,TRBJ2-3,.,.,TGCGCCAGCAAACTAGGAGATACGCAGTATTTT,CASKLGDTQYF
TRBV21-1,17,TRBJ2-2,.,once,TGTGCCAGCAGCACCCCCGAGTCAGGGGAGATCACCGGGGAGCTGTTTTTT,CASSTPESGEITGELFF
TRBV5-4,15,TRBJ2-3,TRBD2,.,TGTGCCAGCAAGGCCGGGACTAGTAATGCAGATACGCAGTATTTT,CASKAGTSNADTQYF
TRBV27,14,TRBJ1-1,TRBD1,.,TGTGCCAGCAATCTACAGGGGGCAGGAACTGAAGCTTTCTTT,CASNLQGAGTEAFF
TRBV27,20,TRBJ2-3,TRBD2,.,TGTGCCAGCAGTTCCCCCATGCAAGCGGGGGCCTTCTTCAGCGCAGATACGCAGTATTTT,CASSSPMQAGAFFSADTQYF
TRBV4-2,16,TRBJ1-3,TRBD1,.,TGTGCCAGCAGCCAAGCAGACAGGGATCGGCGAAACACCATATATTTT,CASSQADRDRRNTIYF
TRBV24-1,13,TRBJ2-1,.,few,TGTGCCATTACACGGGACTTCAACAATGAGCAGTTCTTC,CAITRDFNNEQFF
TRBV29-1,13,TRBJ1-1,.,.,TGCAGCGCCCGGTTGGACGGAGGGACTGAAGCTTTCTTT,CSARLDGGTEAFF
TRBV10-3,16,TRBJ2-3,TRBD2,.,TGTGCCATCAGTGAGAGTGGCGGGAGTGGCGCAGATACGCAGTATTTT,CAISESGGSGADTQYF
TRBV5-3,15,TRBJ1-5,TRBD1,.,TGTGCCAGAAGCTTGTCGGGGACAGGGAATCAGCCCCAGCATTTT,CARSLSGTGNQPQHF
TRBV18,14,TRBJ2-5,TRBD1,.,TGTGCCAGCTCACCACGGACAGGGTTAGAGACCCAGTACTTC,CASSPRTGLETQYF
TRBV19,17,TRBJ1-6,.,.,TGTGCCAGTAGTATGTTTCGCGGCATACGAGACAATTCACCCCTCCACTTT,CASSMFRGIRDNSPLHF
TRBV10-3,16,TRBJ1-6,TRBD1,.,TGTGCCATCGCACCGGGACAGGGAATAGGCGATTCACCCCTCCACTTT,CAIAPGQGIGDSPLHF
TRBV2,13,TRBJ2-7,.,large,TGTGCCAGCAGTGAGGTGCAGGGTAGGGAGCAGTACTTC,CASSEVQGREQYF
TRBV29-1,12,TRBJ2-5,.,.,TGCAGCGTTGGGTTACAGCAAGAGACCCAGTACTTC,CSVGLQQETQYF
TRBV19,14,TRBJ1-2,.,.,TGTGCCACGTTGGGGGGTACAGTAATCTATGGCTACACCTTC,CATLGGTVIYGYTF
TRBV2,13,TRBJ1-1,.,.,TGTGCCACCTGTAAAGACTTGAACACTGAAGCTTTCTTT,CATCKDLNTEAFF
TRBV29-1,11,TRBJ2-2,.,.,TGCAGCGTACGGGACACCGGGGAGCTGTTTTTT,CSVRDTGELFF
TRBV2,15,TRBJ2-2,.,.,TGTGCCAGCAGTGAAGCGGGGACTTACACCGGGGAGCTGTTTTTT,CASSEAGTYTGELFF
TRBV18,14,TRBJ2-5,TRBD1,.,TGTGCCAGCTCACCACTCGACAGGGGAGAGACCCAGTACTTC,CASSPLDRGETQYF
TRBV6-6,15,TRBJ1-2,.,.,TGTGCCAGCAGTTACAGGTCGGACACGGCTACCGGCTACACCTTC,CASSYRSDTATGYTF
TRBV3-1/TRBV3-2,13,TRBJ2-1,.,.,TGTGCCAGCAGCCCCCTGGGGCACAATGAGCAGTTCTTC,CASSPLGHNEQFF
TRBV2,14,TRBJ1-1,.,.,TGTGCCAGCAGAGCAGGGGTTCTTGTCGCTGAAGCTTTCTTT,CASRAGVLVAEAFF
TRBV2,13,TRBJ2-5,TRBD1,.,TGTGCCAGTTCGGGACAGGGGGTAGAGACCCAGTACTTC,CASSGQGVETQYF